These T cell receptor beta chains were read from a single sample in a study of tissue T cells after allogeneic stem cell transplantation. Profiled with immunoSEQ multiplex PCR; TCRdb holds only in-frame clones, not every one. This sample has 740 or so clones; under 55% occur once, and the top ten carry roughly 29%. Sequencing was performed on jejunal tissue, taken at autopsy. The receptors come from a female patient aged 40-69 years with steroid-refractory graft-versus-host disease after an allogeneic stem cell transplant. Some of these T cells may belong to the graft donor. Both conserved end residues are part of each CDR3. A D gene is named only where the DNA matches it firmly. Part of the rows lack a size; the others show once, few, many or a class for expanded clones.

D: .
J: TRBJ1-2
size: .
V: TRBV5-6
length: 15
CDR3: CASSLALPFNYGYTF
DNA: TGTGCCAGCAGCTTGGCCCTCCCTTTCAACTATGGCTACACCTTC

D: .
J: TRBJ2-3
size: large
V: TRBV10-3
length: 14
CDR3: CAISESGQLDTQYF
DNA: TGTGCCATCAGTGAGTCGGGTCAGTTAGATACGCAGTATTTT

D: .
J: TRBJ2-4
size: once
V: TRBV4-3
length: 16
CDR3: CASSQAGGRDKNIQYF
DNA: TGCGCCAGCAGCCAGGCCGGGGGGCGGGACAAAAACATTCAGTACTTC

D: TRBD1
J: TRBJ1-1
size: .
V: TRBV5-6
length: 15
CDR3: CASSWGDRVSSEAFF
DNA: TGTGCCAGCAGCTGGGGGGACAGGGTATCATCTGAAGCTTTCTTT

D: TRBD1
J: TRBJ1-6
size: large
V: TRBV6-5
length: 15
CDR3: CASSTPGQGNSPLHF
DNA: TGTGCCAGCAGTACACCGGGACAGGGTAATTCACCCCTCCACTTT

D: .
J: TRBJ1-2
size: few
V: TRBV5-6
length: 13
CDR3: CASSLVPNYGYTF
DNA: TGTGCCAGCAGCTTGGTTCCTAACTATGGCTACACCTTC

D: .
J: TRBJ2-2
size: .
V: TRBV27
length: 14
CDR3: CASRTGFDTGELFF
DNA: TGTGCCAGCCGAACAGGGTTCGACACCGGGGAGCTGTTTTTT

D: .
J: TRBJ2-3
size: .
V: TRBV5-1
length: 14
CDR3: CASSLGRGTDTQYF
DNA: TGCGCCAGCAGCTTGGGCCGGGGCACAGATACGCAGTATTTT

D: TRBD1
J: TRBJ1-1
size: once
V: TRBV10-3
length: 18
CDR3: CAISEYRDRVISNTEAFF
DNA: TGTGCCATCAGTGAGTACCGGGACAGGGTCATATCGAACACTGAAGCTTTCTTT

D: .
J: TRBJ2-7
size: .
V: TRBV9
length: 13
CDR3: CASSVDVVAEQYF
DNA: TGTGCCAGCAGCGTAGACGTCGTTGCCGAGCAGTACTTC

D: .
J: TRBJ1-4
size: .
V: TRBV19
length: 15
CDR3: CASSGIDSTNEKLFF
DNA: TGTGCCAGTAGTGGCATAGATAGCACAAATGAAAAACTGTTTTTT

D: .
J: TRBJ2-7
size: .
V: TRBV7-2
length: 15
CDR3: CASSLALGGPYEQYF
DNA: TGTGCCAGCAGCTTAGCATTAGGGGGACCCTACGAGCAGTACTTC

D: TRBD2
J: TRBJ2-7
size: large
V: TRBV24-1
length: 16
CDR3: CATSDLTSGGEDEQYF
DNA: TGTGCCACCAGTGATTTAACTAGCGGGGGGGAAGACGAGCAGTACTTC

D: .
J: TRBJ1-4
size: large
V: TRBV7-6
length: 17
CDR3: CASSLGSGGANNEKLFF
DNA: TGTGCCAGCAGCTTAGGCTCGGGGGGCGCAAATAATGAAAAACTGTTTTTT

D: TRBD1
J: TRBJ2-3
size: .
V: TRBV6-8
length: 13
CDR3: CASIRGTQTTQYF
DNA: TGTGCCAGCATCAGGGGGACACAGACTACGCAGTATTTT

D: .
J: TRBJ1-2
size: large
V: TRBV21-1
length: 14
CDR3: CASSVNQGTYGYTF
DNA: TGTGCCAGCAGCGTAAACCAGGGGACCTATGGCTACACCTTC

D: .
J: TRBJ2-7
size: .
V: TRBV19
length: 17
CDR3: CASSIALPGLDSYEQYF
DNA: TGTGCCAGTAGTATAGCCCTCCCGGGACTGGACTCCTACGAGCAGTACTTC

D: .
J: TRBJ1-1
size: .
V: TRBV6-6
length: 15
CDR3: CASSYSRGSNTEAFF
DNA: TGTGCCAGCAGTTACTCGAGGGGCAGTAACACTGAAGCTTTCTTT

D: TRBD2
J: TRBJ2-7
size: .
V: TRBV5-6
length: 16
CDR3: CASRWTGTSGSLRQYF
DNA: TGTGCCAGCAGATGGACAGGGACTAGCGGCAGCTTAAGGCAGTACTTC

D: TRBD1
J: TRBJ2-1
size: few
V: TRBV4-3
length: 15
CDR3: CASSQRQGPYNEQFF
DNA: TGCGCCAGCAGCCAGCGACAGGGACCCTACAATGAGCAGTTCTTC

D: TRBD1
J: TRBJ2-7
size: few
V: TRBV2
length: 12
CDR3: CASSGTGVEQYF
DNA: TGTGCCAGCAGTGGGACAGGGGTCGAGCAGTACTTC

D: .
J: TRBJ1-6
size: large
V: TRBV23-1
length: 16
CDR3: CASSQSACSYNSPLHF
DNA: TGCGCCAGCAGTCAATCGGCGTGCTCCTATAATTCACCCCTCCACTTT